These 25 T cell receptor beta chains share one sample of origin, sequenced in a study of shared clonotypes between healthy human individuals. Sequencing was performed with immunoSEQ multiplex PCR; in TCRdb, only in-frame clones are kept and a portion is missing. The data contain roughly 1 million clones, approximately 76% of them singletons. Sequencing was performed on memory CD4+ T cells sorted from blood. Subset of the sample: CD45RA-negative fraction. The origin of the receptors is a man between 18 and 35 years old in good health.

This chain links TRBV5-1 with TRBJ2-7; TRBD1 agrees at 7 bases. The germline CDR1 and CDR2 sequences are SGHRS and YFSETQ. This CDR3 is 13 amino acids long. The J segment lost 5 bases and the V segment lost 2 bases, leaving 4 bases of the junction unmatched. CDR3 DNA: TGCGCCAGCAGCTTCGACGACAGGGACGAGCAGTACTTC. Translated: CASSFDDRDEQYF.

In DNA form, the CDR3 reads TGTGCCAGCACCAAGGGAGGATTTGAAAAACTGTTTTTT. This translates into CASTKGGFEKLFF. The chain is built from TRBV2 and TRBJ1-4, with D uncertain. Germline loops: CDR1 SNHLY, CDR2 FYNNEI. CDR3 size: 13 residues. Trimming pared 7 bases from V and 7 bases from J, leaving 13 bases between.

V gene TRBV25-1 combines with J gene TRBJ2-2; 7 bases line up with TRBD2. CDR3 length: 16 residues. J was trimmed by 0 bases and V by 4 bases; bases with no gene match: 5. CDR1 is MGHDK, CDR2 SYGVNS, per germline. The CDR3 spells CASSAGLQSNTGELFF. The CDR3 DNA is TGTGCCAGCAGTGCGGGACTACAATCGAACACCGGGGAGCTGTTTTTT. The full variable domain, in which reference TRBV25-1 and TRBJ2-2 provide the parts outside the CDR3, is EADIYQTPRYLVIGTGKKITLECSQTMGHDKMYWYQQDPGMELHLIHYSYGVNSTEKGDLSSESTVSRIRTEHFPLTLESARPSHTSQYLCASSAGLQSNTGELFFGEGSRLTVL.

V usage is TRBV6-5 and J usage is TRBJ2-5; tentatively, D is TRBD2 (6 bases). Per the germline V gene, CDR1 is MNHEY and CDR2 is SVGAGI. The CDR3 length is 13 residues. V was trimmed by 8 bases and J by 1 base, leaving 11 bases between them. CDR3 protein: CASGRGLQETQYF. The CDR3 DNA follows: TGTGCCAGCGGGCGGGGCCTCCAAGAGACCCAGTACTTC.

This clone was observed once. This chain joins TRBV11-3 and TRBJ2-3; tentatively, D is TRBD2 (6 bases). Germline lookup yields CDR1 SGHNT and CDR2 YENEEA. CDR3 size: 14 residues. Between the trimmed V and J ends, which lost 5 bases and 3 bases, there was a span of 12 bases. As DNA, the CDR3 is TGTGCCAGCAGCCCATGGGGGGAGACAGATACGCAGTATTTT. Protein sequence: CASSPWGETDTQYF.

This chain uses TRBV19 with TRBJ1-4; D remains unclear. This CDR3 is 14 amino acids long. Germline values: CDR1 LNHDA, CDR2 SQIVND (reference sequence). Trimming stripped 6 bases from V and 8 bases from J, with 16 bases between. CDR3 protein: CASREGPAREKLFF. The DNA for the CDR3 is TGTGCCAGTAGGGAAGGACCAGCGAGGGAAAAACTGTTTTTT.

This clone occurred many times. Here the CDR3 reads CASSLGRQNTGELFF. CDR3 nucleotide sequence: TGCGCCAGCAGCTTGGGCCGGCAGAACACCGGGGAGCTGTTTTTT. V usage is TRBV5-1 and J usage is TRBJ2-2; D is ambiguous. Germline V lookup: CDR1 SGHRS, CDR2 YFSETQ. V was shortened by 0 bases and J by 1 base, with 7 bases between the two germline ends. The CDR3 contains 15 residues. Filled out from reference TRBV5-1 and TRBJ2-2, the complete variable domain reads KAGVTQTPRYLIKTRGQQVTLSCSPISGHRSVSWYQQTPGQGLQFLFEYFSETQRNKGNFPGRFSGRQFSNSRSEMNVSTLELGDSALYLCASSLGRQNTGELFFGEGSRLTVL.

The chain has TRBV28 and TRBJ2-1; TRBD2 matches 15 bases. The CDR3 consists of 16 residues. In germline, CDR1 is MDHEN, CDR2 SYDVKM. With V trimmed by 7 bases and J by 8 bases, 9 bases remained unmatched. CDR3 nucleotide sequence: TGTGCCAGCAAAGTTGGGACTAGCGGGGGGTGGGATGAGCAGTTCTTC. Its protein is CASKVGTSGGWDEQFF. The full variable domain, its missing parts supplied by reference TRBV28 and TRBJ2-1, is DVKVTQSSRYLVKRTGEKVFLECVQDMDHENMFWYRQDPGLGLRLIYFSYDVKMKEKGDIPEGYSVSREKKERFSLILESASTNQTSMYLCASKVGTSGGWDEQFFGPGTRLTVL.

This clone was found a few times. This chain joins TRBV5-1 and TRBJ1-1; D uncertain. The germline V and J ends were trimmed by 2 bases and 1 base, with 12 bases remaining between them. Germline lookup yields CDR1 SGHRS and CDR2 YFSETQ. The CDR3 contains 15 residues. In DNA, the CDR3 is TGCGCCAGCAGCTTCTCTGAGAGGTCGAACACTGAAGCTTTCTTT. Translating gives CASSFSERSNTEAFF.

This clone was observed at least ten times. V gene TRBV6-6 combines with J gene TRBJ2-1; D not certain. V lost 8 bases and J 0 bases, leaving 8 bases between the germline ends. CDR1 MNHNY and CDR2 SVGAGI come from the germline V gene (reference sequence). The CDR3 is 13 amino acids. Here the CDR3 reads CASQESSYNEQFF. The CDR3, as DNA: TGTGCCAGCCAGGAGTCCTCCTACAATGAGCAGTTCTTC.

As for this clone: A read error may produce the germline difference seen at one junction end. The chain couples TRBV7-7 to TRBJ2-1, with 9 bases identical to TRBD2. Germline V gene sequence: CDR1 SSHAT, CDR2 FNYEAQ (reference sequence). CDR3 length: 14 amino acids. The CDR3 DNA sequence: TGTGCTAGCAGTGAGGGACTAGCTCTCAATGAGCAGTTCTTC. Its protein product is CASSEGLALNEQFF.

This clone was detected only a few times. The junction does not match germline at one end; this may be a read error. Written as DNA, the CDR3 is TGTGCCAGCAGATTAGGGGCATATAACACCGGGGAGCTGTTTTTT. Translation: CASRLGAYNTGELFF. The V call is TRBV7-9, the J call TRBJ2-2, with D maybe TRBD1 (5 bases). This CDR3 comprises 15 residues. The V gene's germline CDR1 is SEHNR and CDR2 FQNEAQ (reference sequence).

Concerning this clone itself: Other DNA sequences from this sample encode an identical CDR3 as well. This rearrangement joins TRBV5-1 to TRBJ1-6; D call uncertain. The V gene's germline CDR1 is SGHRS and CDR2 YFSETQ. The CDR3 has 15 residues. V was clipped by 0 bases and J by 7 bases, with 11 bases between them. CDR3 protein: CASSLGGRSNSPLHF. DNA for the CDR3: TGCGCCAGCAGCTTGGGGGGAAGGTCCAATTCACCCCTCCACTTT.

This clone came up many times. V usage is TRBV28 and J usage is TRBJ1-4; 7 bases fit TRBD1. There are 12 residues in the CDR3. Germline-derived CDR1 and CDR2 are MDHEN and SYDVKM. With V trimmed by 6 bases and J by 7 bases, 2 bases remained unmatched. CDR3 in DNA: TGTGCCAGCAGCCGGACAGGTGAAAAACTGTTTTTT. Its protein is CASSRTGEKLFF.

J is TRBJ2-5 and V is TRBV29-1; possible D gene TRBD2, 5 bases. The CDR3 extends over 13 amino acids. Germline CDR1 reads SQVTM; CDR2 reads ANQGSEA. Trimming pared 6 bases from V and 2 bases from J, leaving 13 bases between. The CDR3 is CSVLRAGQETQYF. The CDR3 DNA is TGCAGCGTGTTGAGGGCTGGACAAGAGACCCAGTACTTC.

CDR3 coding DNA: TGTGCCAGCAGGAAGGGGACAGATTTTAACTATGGCTACACCTTC. Translating gives CASRKGTDFNYGYTF. The rearrangement uses TRBV6-1 and TRBJ1-2; 7 bases line up with TRBD1. Germline V gene lookup returns CDR1 MNHNS and CDR2 SASEGT. The CDR3 length is 15 residues. The junction had 8 bases not matched to a gene; V was cut back by 6 bases and J by 1 base.

The chain carries TRBV18 and TRBJ1-1; D unresolved. V lost 4 bases, J lost 4 bases, and 7 bases lay in between. The length of the CDR3 is 12 residues. Germline assignment: CDR1 KGHSH and CDR2 LQKENI. The CDR3 region is CASSLGFTEAFF. The CDR3 region has the DNA TGTGCCAGCTCACTGGGATTCACTGAAGCTTTCTTT.

The genes are TRBV4-2 and TRBJ1-2; the D gene is possibly TRBD1 (5 bases). Trimming took 0 bases from V and 3 from J, leaving 11 bases between them. From germline, CDR1 is LGHNA and CDR2 YNFKEQ. This CDR3 comprises 15 residues. The CDR3 DNA reads as TGTGCCAGCAGCCAAGAGGGGGATTTGTACTATGGCTACACCTTC. The encoded protein is CASSQEGDLYYGYTF.

This clone appeared once. The chain uses TRBV18 and TRBJ1-5, with 9 bases lining up with TRBD1. Germline V lookup: CDR1 KGHSH, CDR2 LQKENI. The CDR3 totals 14 residues. With 3 bases clipped from V and 5 bases from J, the junction kept 2 bases outside the gene matches. The CDR3: CASSPGQGHQPQHF. CDR3 DNA sequence: TGTGCCAGCTCACCGGGACAGGGACATCAGCCCCAGCATTTT.

V is TRBV5-6 and J is TRBJ2-7, with TRBD2 identical over 9 bases. The CDR3 consists of 15 residues. Losses at the gene ends were 0 bases for V and 7 bases for J; bases not matched to a gene: 8. Germline V gives CDR1 SGHDT, CDR2 YYEEEE. CDR3 in DNA: TGTGCCAGCAGCTTGGATTGGACTAGCGTTCAGGAGCAGTACTTC. It is translated as CASSLDWTSVQEQYF.

This clone was detected once. The rearrangement uses TRBV10-3 and TRBJ2-1; D remains ambiguous. CDR1 ENHRY and CDR2 SYGVKD come from the germline V gene. Deletions cut 0 bases from V and 10 bases from J, with 10 bases between. The CDR3 has 13 residues. The CDR3 DNA sequence: TGTGCCATCAGTGAGTCGACGGGCGGAGAGCAGTTCTTC. Encoded protein: CAISESTGGEQFF.

V and J are TRBV11-3 and TRBJ1-5; D uncertain. The CDR3 is 15 residues long. Looked up from germline, CDR1 is SGHNT and CDR2 is YENEEA. The V and J ends lost 3 bases and 0 bases respectively, with 9 bases between them. The CDR3 DNA sequence: TGTGCCAGCAGCTTTGCGGAGGCTAGCAATCAGCCCCAGCATTTT. Protein sequence: CASSFAEASNQPQHF.

This chain links TRBV18 with TRBJ2-7, with D perhaps TRBD1 or TRBD2 (5 bases each). This CDR3 region has 14 residues. The germline CDR1 and CDR2 sequences are KGHSH and LQKENI. Trimming pared 2 bases from V and 2 bases from J, leaving 10 bases between. The CDR3 DNA is TGTGCCAGCTCACCAGGGGGTGGCACCTACGAGCAGTACTTC. Its protein is CASSPGGGTYEQYF.

The CDR3 protein is CARTSSLGQNTEAFF. The CDR3 DNA is TGTGCCAGAACCTCGAGCCTGGGACAGAACACTGAAGCTTTCTTT. This chain uses TRBV2 with TRBJ1-1, with D possibly being TRBD1 (6 bases). Trimming removed 9 bases from V and 1 base from J, with 18 bases in between. Germline loops: CDR1 SNHLY, CDR2 FYNNEI. The CDR3 is 15 amino acids.

Comments on this clone: This specimen includes other DNA sequences encoding the same CDR3. This chain uses TRBV9 with TRBJ2-3, with TRBD2 as a possible D gene (5 bases). The germline gives CDR1 SGDLS, CDR2 YYNGEE. The CDR3 is 13 amino acids. Trimming took 0 bases from V and 4 from J, leaving 6 bases between them. CDR3 sequence reads: CASSVAGSDTQYF. CDR3 DNA sequence: TGTGCCAGCAGCGTAGCGGGGTCAGATACGCAGTATTTT. The full variable domain, its missing parts supplied by reference TRBV9 and TRBJ2-3, is DSGVTQTPKHLITATGQRVTLRCSPRSGDLSVYWYQQSLDQGLQFLIQYYNGEERAKGNILERFSAQQFPDLHSELNLSSLELGDSALYFCASSVAGSDTQYFGPGTRLTVL.